This is a list of T cell receptor beta chains from one sample in a study of radiation and T cells in renal cell carcinoma. Libraries were prepared by immunoSEQ multiplex PCR; TCRdb keeps only in-frame clonotypes and omits some of them. The sample comprises about 140,000 clones, 75% to 90% of which are singletons, and roughly 25% rests with the top ten. Sequences were derived from blood, sampled from a patient whose treatment included radiotherapy and nephrectomy. The receptors here all came from a woman aged 45-65 years with renal cell carcinoma. Each CDR3 is given without its conserved first and last residue. D genes are given only for firm matches. Size is stated for part of the rows, as once, few or many counts, or as a class when the clone is expanded.

>TRBJ1-2|TRBV9|13|.|once
ASSVDEVANYGYT
>TRBJ1-3|TRBV9|12|.|once
ASGGAGSGNTIY
>TRBJ2-2|TRBV28|10|.|.
ASSSNTGELF
>TRBJ2-3|TRBV9|12|.|.
ASNAGLGGDTQY
>TRBJ1-1|TRBV7-2|12|.|.
ASSQVSMNTEAF
>TRBJ1-5|TRBV30|11|.|many
AWSVRVRQPQH
>TRBJ2-2|TRBV9|13|TRBD1|.
ASSLRQGAPGELF
>TRBJ2-5|TRBV25-1|10|.|once
ATLGFQETQY
>TRBJ2-5|TRBV27|16|TRBD2|.
ASRGGTSGGLGQETQY
>TRBJ2-3|TRBV30|13|TRBD2|.
AWRRGGGPADTQY
>TRBJ2-1|TRBV7-2|12|.|.
ASSLESRHIEQF
>TRBJ2-7|TRBV25-1|11|.|.
ASSESQGGEQY
>TRBJ2-3|TRBV7-2|11|TRBD1|.
ASSFGQADTQY
>TRBJ1-2|TRBV5-6|12|TRBD1|.
ASSQGTVPYGYT
>TRBJ2-6|TRBV6-5|13|.|.
ASSLDLRGANVLT
>TRBJ1-1|TRBV18|12|TRBD1|.
ASSPEQGYTEAF
>TRBJ1-4|TRBV6-5|14|.|.
ASSYSTGGHDGKLF
>TRBJ2-5|TRBV7-9|11|.|.
ASNYDIQETQY
>TRBJ1-2|TRBV6-1|12|.|once
ASSEAPQVVSLT
>TRBJ2-5|TRBV4-3|11|.|.
ASSQILPGTQY
>TRBJ1-3|TRBV28|11|.|.
ATRLLSGNTIY
>TRBJ2-2|TRBV10-3|13|TRBD1|.
ASRRQGADTGELF
>TRBJ2-3|TRBV5-4|11|TRBD2|once
ASGGVARDTQY
>TRBJ1-3|TRBV11-3|12|.|.
ASSLDSLGNTIY
>TRBJ1-4|TRBV30|13|TRBD1|once
AWSAGTGGGEKLF
>TRBJ2-7|TRBV25-1|10|TRBD1|.
ASTGQGYEQY
>TRBJ1-1|TRBV19|14|.|.
ASSPRPDGIVTEAF
>TRBJ1-1|TRBV6-5|11|.|.
ASSYDGNTEAF
>TRBJ2-3|TRBV2|14|.|.
ASSQGLDASTDTQY
>TRBJ1-3|TRBV5-1|11|.|.
ASNDVSGNTIY
>TRBJ1-1|TRBV6-6|13|.|.
ASSYSTVANTEAF
>TRBJ1-2|TRBV27|11|.|once
ASSADSNYGYT
>TRBJ1-5|TRBV5-5|12|.|.
ASSFNRGNQPQH
>TRBJ2-7|TRBV7-9|10|.|few
ASSPSSSEQY
>TRBJ2-7|TRBV7-9|12|.|.
ASSLDIAQGEQY
>TRBJ2-3|TRBV5-1|15|TRBD2|once
ASSLEGLAMGTDTQY
>TRBJ1-3|TRBV5-6|13|.|.
ASSFWTVDGNTIY
>TRBJ1-1|TRBV11-3|14|TRBD1|.
ASSLGGDRANNEAF
>TRBJ1-2|TRBV7-2|13|.|few
ASSLDPGAGYGYT
>TRBJ1-5|TRBV28|13|TRBD1|few
ASSELTGGGQPQH
>TRBJ1-1|TRBV5-1|11|.|.
ASTSNGDTEAF
>TRBJ1-2|TRBV5-1|11|.|few
ASSEQVAYGYT
>TRBJ2-1|TRBV6-4|11|.|.
ASSDGGGNEQF
>TRBJ2-5|TRBV4-2|14|TRBD2|.
ASSQTGAGATETQY
>TRBJ1-2|TRBV6-1|11|.|few
ASSERQGRGYT
>TRBJ1-2|TRBV30|11|TRBD1|.
AWSLTGGYGYT
>TRBJ2-1|TRBV9|12|.|.
ASSVEGQHNEQF
>TRBJ2-2|TRBV7-2|12|.|.
ASSLDPEAGELF
>TRBJ2-2|TRBV9|10|.|.
ASSLTLGELF
>TRBJ2-6|TRBV4-3|14|.|.
ASSRDTSHGANVLT
>TRBJ1-5|TRBV7-2|10|.|.
ASRHSNQPQH
>TRBJ1-6|TRBV25-1|10|.|.
ASSDRVSPLH
>TRBJ2-7|TRBV10-1|12|TRBD2|few
ASSQLAESYEQY
>TRBJ2-7|TRBV4-3|13|.|.
ASSQGTVGSYEQY
>TRBJ1-4|TRBV19|12|TRBD1|.
ASTDRGRDEKLF